The T cell receptor (beta chain) described here comes from a study of response to subunit inactivated influenza vaccine (dated by TCRdb to about 2018). In the study overall: The study used deep quantitative T cell receptor repertoire profiling to track responses to a trivalent subunit inactivated influenza vaccine. Study-wide conclusions, independent of this receptor: The authors proposed that each seasonal influenza vaccination may bring in only a limited number of new T cells.

For this clonotype: Its target antigen remains unknown. No base quality values were provided; no much bigger clone lies one nucleotide off.

Libraries were made using RT-PCR. Sequencing instrument: Illumina HiSeq 2500. In-frame beta chains were kept once TCRdb had trimmed the public reads at Q25 with fastp and called clones with MiXCR. Entries are consolidated by CDR3 protein sequence, retaining the most common genes and DNA. The sample table lists 530,000 or so distinct CDR3 sequences, 25% of them with a count of one. The ten largest account for less than 2.5% of the sample. This specimen consisted of CD4+ T cells sorted from PBMCs, obtained roughly 5 days after vaccination. This sequence was found in a man aged 50 to 60 who received an inactivated influenza vaccine. Donor details come from another sample of the same person, matched by shared clones.

The CDR3 protein is CASSSRPGWAEAFF. At the DNA level, the sequence is TGTGCCAGCAGTTCCCGACCCGGGTGGGCTGAAGCTTTCTTT. The rearrangement combines TRBV6-5 with TRBJ1-1, with the D gene too uncertain to name. Looking up the germline V gene yields CDR1 MNHEY and CDR2 SVGAGI. The V and J ends are trimmed by 4 bases and 6 bases, leaving 15 bases between them. From cysteine to phenylalanine, the CDR3 is 14 amino acids long. Here the CDR3 DNA is all that survives: 42 bases in frame from base 1.